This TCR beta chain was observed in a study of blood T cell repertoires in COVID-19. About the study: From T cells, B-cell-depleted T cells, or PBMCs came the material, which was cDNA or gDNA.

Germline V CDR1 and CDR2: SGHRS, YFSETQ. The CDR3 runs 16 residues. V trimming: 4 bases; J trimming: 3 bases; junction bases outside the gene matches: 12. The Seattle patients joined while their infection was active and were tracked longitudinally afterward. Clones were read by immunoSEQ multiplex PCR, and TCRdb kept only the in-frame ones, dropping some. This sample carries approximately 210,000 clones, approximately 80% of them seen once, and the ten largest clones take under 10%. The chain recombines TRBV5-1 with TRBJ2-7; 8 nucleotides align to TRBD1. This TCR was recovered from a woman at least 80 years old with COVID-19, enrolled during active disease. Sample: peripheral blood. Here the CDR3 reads CASSPAGTGRIYEQYF. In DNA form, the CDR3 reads TGCGCCAGCAGCCCCGCCGGGACAGGCCGAATCTACGAGCAGTACTTC.